The present entry profiles one TCR beta chain with its context. The donors (healthy individuals) were bone marrow donors. The data were obtained in a study of cytomegalovirus exposure and HLA in healthy donors. V was pared by 0 bases and J by 5 bases, with 7 bases of the junction left unmatched. This CDR3 region has 15 residues. CDR1 is MNHEY, CDR2 SVGAGI, per germline. Use of 60 Vbeta and 13 Jbeta primers characterized the PCR. The table came from immunoSEQ multiplex PCR; TCRdb's copy has only in-frame clones and leaves some out. This sample carries 30,000 to 40,000 clones, 65% to 75% of them seen once, and the ten largest clones take 21%.

J is TRBJ2-7 and V is TRBV6-5; TRBD2 agrees at 7 bases. The sample taken for sequencing was PBMCs. The receptor was isolated from a man aged 50-60 years in good health and CMV-seropositive. The CDR3 bases are TGTGCCAGCAGTTACTCACCGACTAGCAGTAACGAGCAGTACTTC. Amino acid sequence: CASSYSPTSSNEQYF.